The 26 T cell receptor beta chains in this list originate from one sample, sequenced in a study of cytomegalovirus exposure and HLA in healthy donors. The primer mix had 60 Vbeta and 13 Jbeta primers. Only in-frame clones appear in the TCRdb table, and some are missing; sequencing was by immunoSEQ multiplex PCR. The sample holds over 90,000 clones, just under 70% seen once. Material for sequencing was PBMCs. These receptors all come from a woman between 50 and 59 years old in good health and CMV-seropositive.

The V call is TRBV9, the J call TRBJ2-2; TRBD2 aligns across 10 bases. The germline V gene encodes CDR1 SGDLS and CDR2 YYNGEE. The CDR3 spans 17 residues. V shed 0 bases, J shed 3 bases, and the junction held 5 bases outside the gene matches. The CDR3 DNA reads TGTGCCAGCAGCGTAGTAGCGGGAGGAACGGACACCGGGGAGCTGTTTTTT. Translation gives CASSVVAGGTDTGELFF.

The genes are TRBV28 and TRBJ1-3; TRBD1 matches 7 bases. The CDR3 runs 15 residues. With 4 bases clipped from V and 7 bases from J, the junction kept 10 bases outside the gene matches. Germline V gene data show CDR1 as MDHEN and CDR2 as SYDVKM. The CDR3 DNA reads TGTGCCAGCAGTTCTCGACAGGGTGGACGGAACACCATATATTTT. Translating it yields CASSSRQGGRNTIYF.

The chain joins TRBV6-6 to TRBJ2-3; D possibly corresponds to TRBD2 (6 bases). Between the trimmed V and J ends, which lost 2 bases and 3 bases, there was a span of 9 bases. Looked up from germline, CDR1 is MNHNY and CDR2 is SVGAGI (reference sequence). CDR3 length equals 14 residues. The CDR3 region has the DNA TGTGCCAGCAGTTACCCCGGGACTACAGATACGCAGTATTTT. It encodes CASSYPGTTDTQYF.

The V call is TRBV9, the J call TRBJ2-1; 8 nucleotides match TRBD2. Looked up from germline, CDR1 is SGDLS and CDR2 is YYNGEE. V trimming: 0 bases; J trimming: 6 bases; junction bases outside the gene matches: 11. The CDR3 runs to 17 residues. CDR3 DNA: TGTGCCAGCAGCGTAGATTTTAGCGGGACTATCGGCAATGAGCAGTTCTTC. It translates to CASSVDFSGTIGNEQFF.

The chain has TRBV6-1 and TRBJ1-1, with 7 positions matching TRBD1. Per the germline V gene, CDR1 is MNHNS and CDR2 is SASEGT. J was trimmed by 0 bases and V by 3 bases; bases with no gene match: 7. The CDR3 totals 16 residues. The CDR3 coding sequence is TGTGCCAGCAGTGACGGCCTGGGACAGATGAACACTGAAGCTTTCTTT. It specifies CASSDGLGQMNTEAFF.

The V and J genes are TRBV29-1 and TRBJ2-5; no definite D call. Trimming shortened V by 4 bases and J by 2 bases, and 11 bases separated the two germline ends. The CDR3 extends over 13 amino acids. The germline gives CDR1 SQVTM, CDR2 ANQGSEA. As DNA, the CDR3 is TGCAGCGTTGGTCACCCTAGACAAGAGACCCAGTACTTC. This codes for CSVGHPRQETQYF.

This chain joins TRBV9 and TRBJ2-1; D may be TRBD2 (6 bases). This CDR3 spans 15 amino acids. Germline loops: CDR1 SGDLS, CDR2 YYNGEE. V was cut by 4 bases and J by 7 bases, with 18 bases left in between. CDR3 bases: TGTGCCAGCAGCCCCCGGAGGGCCACGGGAAATGAGCAGTTCTTC. Translation gives CASSPRRATGNEQFF.

The chain recombines TRBV9 with TRBJ2-1; TRBD2 agrees at 9 bases. This CDR3 has 17 residues. V dropped 4 bases and J dropped 1; count of bases not matched to a gene: 9. Germline V CDR1 and CDR2: SGDLS, YYNGEE. The chain's CDR3 is CASSSPVAGGSYNEQFF. CDR3 nucleotides: TGTGCCAGCAGCAGTCCGGTTGCGGGGGGGTCCTACAATGAGCAGTTCTTC.

V usage is TRBV11-2 and J usage is TRBJ2-3; D perhaps matches TRBD2 (5 bases). This CDR3 spans 16 amino acids. V was cut by 3 bases and J by 3 bases, with 16 bases left in between. Germline values: CDR1 SGHAT, CDR2 FQNNGV. In DNA form, the CDR3 reads TGTGCCAGCAGCTTGGACCCGGGGATTGGTACAGATACGCAGTATTTT. This encodes CASSLDPGIGTDTQYF.

J is TRBJ1-2 and V is TRBV7-2; D is uncertain. From germline, CDR1 is SGHTA and CDR2 FQGNSA. Trimming took 1 base from V and 7 from J, leaving 10 bases between them. The CDR3 has 13 amino acids. The CDR3 is CASSLEALRGYTF. CDR3 bases: TGTGCCAGCAGCTTAGAAGCCCTCCGTGGCTACACCTTC.

Only one count was recorded for this clone. The CDR3 DNA reads as TGCGCCAGCAGCCAAGTAGGAAGGGGACAGACACAAGAGACCCAGTACTTC. This encodes CASSQVGRGQTQETQYF. The genes are TRBV4-1 and TRBJ2-5, with 7 nucleotides matching TRBD1. CDR3 length: 17 amino acids. CDR1 and CDR2 (germline): MGHRA, YSYEKL. With V trimmed by 1 base and J by 2 bases, 10 bases remained unmatched.

Comments on this clone: Germline and junction disagree at one end, which may indicate a read error. V usage is TRBV7-9 and J usage is TRBJ2-7, with D maybe TRBD1 (6 bases). Germline V CDR1 and CDR2: SEHNR, FQNEAQ (reference sequence). The CDR3 covers 14 residues. The CDR3 DNA reads TGTTCCAGCAGCTTACAGGCCAGGGGTTACGAGCAGTACTTC. It encodes CSSSLQARGYEQYF. Based on the CDR3 plus reference TRBV7-9 and TRBJ2-7, the full variable domain is DTGVSQNPRHKITKRGQNVTFRCDPISEHNRLYWYRQTLGQGPEFLTYFQNEAQLEKSRLLSDRFSAERPKGSFSTLEIQRTEQGDSAMYLCSSSLQARGYEQYFGPGTRLTVT.

V is TRBV5-6 and J is TRBJ2-7; 7 bases map to TRBD2. The CDR3 loop spans 14 amino acids. The trim removed 0 bases at V and 4 bases at J, leaving 4 bases unmatched. Germline values: CDR1 SGHDT, CDR2 YYEEEE. CDR3 nucleotides: TGTGCCAGCAGCTTGGCCGGTAGCGGGTACGAGCAGTACTTC. Its protein is CASSLAGSGYEQYF.

Details on this clone: The same CDR3 arises from other DNA sequences in this sample as well. This rearrangement joins TRBV10-3 to TRBJ2-2; TRBD2 matches at 7 bases. CDR3 length: 20 residues. V was pared by 7 bases and J by 5 bases, with 25 bases of the junction left unmatched. The germline CDR1 and CDR2 sequences are ENHRY and SYGVKD. CDR3 region: CAITCESESGIPNRTGELFF. Written as DNA, the CDR3 is TGTGCCATCACCTGTGAGTCGGAAAGCGGGATCCCCAATCGGACCGGGGAGCTGTTTTTT.

CDR3 sequence reads: CASSFIEDSPLHF. The CDR3 DNA reads as TGTGCCAGCAGCTTTATCGAGGATTCACCCCTCCACTTT. This chain links TRBV6-6 with TRBJ1-6; D is ambiguous. Germline V gene lookup returns CDR1 MNHNY and CDR2 SVGAGI (reference sequence). This CDR3 has 13 residues. With 6 bases removed from V and 8 bases from J, the gap between germline ends came to 11 bases.

V gene TRBV5-4 combines with J gene TRBJ2-1; TRBD2 matches 9 bases. CDR1 and CDR2 (germline): SGHNT, YYREEE (reference sequence). V lost 0 bases, J lost 4 bases, and 8 bases stayed unmatched. This CDR3 has 17 residues. The CDR3 is CASSLAVAGVYYNEQFF. The CDR3 coding sequence is TGTGCCAGCAGCTTGGCCGTAGCGGGAGTGTATTACAATGAGCAGTTCTTC.

The count of this clone is one. CDR3 bases: TGCACCAGCAGCCTAATACATAGCGGGAGGCGGGAGACCCAGTACTTC. This encodes CTSSLIHSGRRETQYF. The chain joins TRBV1 to TRBJ2-5; the table's D call, TRBD2, has no DNA check behind it. TRBV1 is assigned pseudogene status. CDR3 length: 16 amino acids.

This chain connects TRBV4-1 to TRBJ2-5, with D possibly matching TRBD1 (7 bases). The CDR3 consists of 15 residues. V was cut by 0 bases and J by 4 bases, with 12 bases left in between. Per germline, CDR1 MGHRA and CDR2 YSYEKL. CDR3 in amino acids: CASSQETGRRETQYF. The CDR3 DNA reads as TGCGCCAGCAGCCAAGAGACAGGGAGGAGAGAGACCCAGTACTTC.

This clone was seen more than once but under ten times. V is TRBV5-1 and J is TRBJ2-7; 7 nucleotides align to TRBD1. The CDR3 contains 14 residues. J was trimmed by 6 bases and V by 0 bases; bases with no gene match: 6. CDR1 and CDR2 from the germline V gene are SGHRS and YFSETQ. This chain's CDR3 is CASSLALRTGEQYF. In DNA, the CDR3 is TGCGCCAGCAGCTTGGCCTTACGGACAGGCGAGCAGTACTTC.

The rearrangement uses TRBV5-1 and TRBJ1-4; D is uncertain. Germline assignment: CDR1 SGHRS and CDR2 YFSETQ. This CDR3 contains 17 residues. V dropped 2 bases and J dropped 7 bases, with 21 bases sitting between them. The CDR3 bases are TGCGCCAGCAGCTTCGACGGCGCGGGTGTGACCACTGAAAAACTGTTTTTT. Translating gives CASSFDGAGVTTEKLFF.

The chain combines TRBV6-5 with TRBJ2-7; 7 positions agree with TRBD1. This CDR3 has 12 amino acids. CDR1 is MNHEY, CDR2 SVGAGI, per germline. With V trimmed by 6 bases and J by 5 bases, 4 bases remained unmatched. DNA of the CDR3: TGTGCCAGCAGCGACAGGGAGCACGAGCAGTACTTC. Translation gives CASSDREHEQYF.

This chain joins TRBV7-8 and TRBJ2-5, with TRBD2 identical over 7 bases. Germline V gives CDR1 SGHVS, CDR2 FQNEAQ. The CDR3 contains 16 residues. The junction had 9 bases not matched to a gene; V was cut back by 1 base and J by 4 bases. The CDR3 DNA reads TGTGCCAGCAGCTTAGGTGGCAGGCCGGGGGGAGAGACCCAGTACTTC. Encoded protein: CASSLGGRPGGETQYF.

This clone has only a few counts. The gene calls are TRBV28 and TRBJ2-7; tentative D call: TRBD1 (5 bases). Germline V CDR1 and CDR2: MDHEN, SYDVKM. The CDR3 runs to 14 residues. The V end was cut by 2 bases, the J end by 3 bases, with 11 bases between. Here the CDR3 DNA reads TGTGCCAGCAGTTTACTACAGGATAACTACGAGCAGTACTTC. This sequence encodes CASSLLQDNYEQYF.

The chain recombines TRBV11-2 with TRBJ2-1; TRBD2 aligns across 15 bases. The CDR3 is made up of 19 amino acids. J was trimmed by 5 bases and V by 2 bases; bases with no gene match: 10. Germline V CDR1 and CDR2: SGHAT, FQNNGV. CDR3 in amino acids: CASSLIVGLAGGFHNEQFF. The CDR3 bases are TGTGCCAGCAGCTTAATAGTTGGACTAGCGGGAGGGTTCCACAATGAGCAGTTCTTC.

J is TRBJ2-5 and V is TRBV11-3, with 10 bases fitting TRBD1. The CDR3 covers 15 residues. Germline CDR1 SGHNT, CDR2 YENEEA. The ends lost 5 bases at V and 0 bases at J; junction bases unmatched: 3. The CDR3 protein is CASSPGTGDQETQYF. CDR3 nucleotides: TGTGCCAGCAGCCCCGGGACAGGGGACCAAGAGACCCAGTACTTC.

This clone was counted between two and nine times. The rearrangement links TRBV10-1 to TRBJ2-5; TRBD1 is a possible D gene (5 bases). Judging by the DNA end, TRBJ2-7 fits better; the J call may be wrong. The length of the CDR3 is 15 residues. Germline V gene lookup returns CDR1 WNHNN and CDR2 SYGVQD (reference sequence). CDR3 loop: CASSPYDRRRREQYF. The CDR3 DNA is TGCGCCAGCAGCCCCTACGACAGACGGCGTCGCGAGCAGTACTTC.